The 2 T cell receptor beta chains reported below all come from one sample, sequenced in a study of regulatory T cells in long-lasting Graves disease (dated by TCRdb to the early 2020s). The library came from multiplex PCR. This sample was sequenced with an Illumina HiSeq 4000. TCR beta libraries were built with iRepertoire HTBI primers and Arm-PCR amplification of CDR3 regions. In-frame beta chains were kept once TCRdb had trimmed the public reads at Q25 with fastp and called clones with MiXCR. Under each unique CDR3 protein, matching rows form one entry showing the most common genes and DNA. In all, the sample holds some 490,000 distinct CDR3 sequences, and around 12% of those were seen once. The top ten constitute almost 9% of the sample. The label giving this sample's time point can be read as: newly diagnosed GD, antithyroid drugs for less than 3 months. For both TCR sequencing and RNA sequencing, RNA was extracted from PBMCs using TRIzol.

Another study also made use of these data, one on T cells in Graves' hyperthyroidism and ophthalmopathy.

Here the sequenced sample was peripheral blood mononuclear cells (PBMCs), taken at new diagnosis, from a patient treated with antithyroid drugs. The receptors originated from a woman in her thirties with Graves disease. Donor details come from another sample of the same person, matched by shared clones.

This clonotype was detected ten times or more. The rearrangement joins TRBV2 to TRBJ1-1; TRBD1 matches 12 bases. Germline trimming cut 4 bases from V and 3 bases from J; bases unmatched to any gene: 12. CDR1 and CDR2 (germline): SNHLY, FYNNEI. The CDR3 is made up of 18 amino acids. CDR3 sequence reads: CASSGVVRDRGRDTEAFF. The CDR3 region has the DNA TGTGCCAGCAGTGGAGTCGTCCGGGACAGGGGGCGCGACACTGAAGCTTTCTTT.

This clonotype has just a few counts. The J gene is TRBJ2-3, the V gene TRBV20-1, with 13 positions matching TRBD2. From germline, CDR1 is DFQATT and CDR2 SNEGSKA (reference sequence). CDR3 length equals 16 residues. The ends lost 6 bases at V and 4 bases at J; junction bases unmatched: 10. The CDR3 loop reads CSAIGLAGVVSDTQYF. For the CDR3, the DNA is TGCAGTGCCATCGGACTAGCGGGAGTAGTATCAGATACGCAGTATTTT.